This T cell receptor beta chain originates from a study of cytomegalovirus exposure and HLA in healthy donors. Overall study: Out of roughly 170 million T cells, an earlier analysis found about 120 million unique TCR beta sequences in total. Genotyping of roughly 400 donors showed that about 83% belonged to the Caucasian-associated ancestry cluster.

Vbeta (60) and Jbeta (13) primers were used in the PCR. Generated by immunoSEQ multiplex PCR, the TCRdb table keeps only in-frame clones and is missing some. Here the sample table reports around 100,000 clones. Trimming took off 4 bases at V and 3 bases at J, with 13 bases between the two ends. The CDR3 spans 15 residues. Germline CDR1 KGHSH, CDR2 LQKENI. To note about this clone: What it binds is unknown.

Findings and limits, study-wide: Some segments of the V type, notably TRBV6-2 and TRBV6-3, were excluded as indistinguishable.

The J gene is TRBJ2-1, the V gene TRBV18; a weak D match, TRBD2 (6 bases). The TCR sequence derives from a man aged 40-55 years in good health and CMV-seronegative. The sequencing sample was made of PBMCs. CDR3 protein: CASSLGTVIYNEQFF. CDR3 DNA sequence: TGTGCCAGCTCACTCGGGACTGTCATCTACAATGAGCAGTTCTTC. The full variable domain, rest sourced from reference TRBV18 and TRBJ2-1, is NAGVMQNPRHLVRRRGQEARLRCSPMKGHSHVYWYRQLPEEGLKFMVYLQKENIIDESGMPKERFSAEFPKEGPSILRIQQVVRGDSAAYFCASSLGTVIYNEQFFGPGTRLTVL.